These T cell receptor beta chains were read from a single sample in a study of shared clonotypes between healthy human individuals. Sequenced by immunoSEQ multiplex PCR; TCRdb stores in-frame clones only, minus some. Here the sample spans 550,000 to 600,000 clones, roughly 98% being singletons. The sequencing input was naive CD8+ T cells sorted from blood. The receptors originated from a young man in good health. CDR3s include the opening cysteine and the closing phenylalanine or tryptophan. The D gene is left open where the match is weak. Clone size, where shown, is once, few, many, or a class for clones that have expanded.

>NA|15|TRBV18|TRBD1|TRBJ1-2
CASSPNRDRDYGYTF
TGTGCCAGCTCACCTAATAGGGACAGGGACTATGGCTACACCTTC
>NA|15|TRBV25-1|TRBD2|TRBJ2-7
CASSDTSGSSYEQYF
TGTGCCAGCAGTGACACTAGCGGAAGCTCCTACGAGCAGTACTTC
>NA|15|TRBV7-9|TRBD2|TRBJ2-2
CASSTEGGSAGELFF
TGTGCCAGCAGCACTGAGGGCGGGAGTGCCGGGGAGCTGTTTTTT
>NA|12|TRBV2|NA|TRBJ1-1
CASRGPNTEAFF
TGTGCCAGCAGGGGACCGAACACTGAAGCTTTCTTT
>NA|17|TRBV7-3|TRBD2|TRBJ2-2
CASSLSGGRVGTGELFF
TGTGCCAGCAGCTTAAGTGGCGGGAGGGTTGGTACCGGGGAGCTGTTTTTT
>NA|16|TRBV9|NA|TRBJ1-5
CASSVGEGSSNQPQHF
TGTGCCAGCAGCGTAGGGGAGGGATCGAGCAATCAGCCCCAGCATTTT
>NA|14|TRBV6-5|NA|TRBJ1-5
CASSYLTGNQPQHF
TGTGCCAGCAGTTACTTAACAGGGAATCAGCCCCAGCATTTT
>NA|14|TRBV2|NA|TRBJ2-3
CASSDFGTTDTQYF
TGTGCCAGCAGTGATTTTGGGACTACAGATACGCAGTATTTT
>NA|15|TRBV27|TRBD1|TRBJ2-2
CASSLQGALSGELFF
TGTGCCAGCAGTTTACAGGGGGCGTTATCCGGGGAGCTGTTTTTT
>NA|18|TRBV5-4|TRBD1|TRBJ1-4
CASSLEPGQGLTNEKLFF
TGTGCCAGCAGCTTGGAACCGGGACAGGGTCTGACTAATGAAAAACTGTTTTTT
>NA|15|TRBV7-9|TRBD2|TRBJ2-7
CASGRLAGEFYEQYF
TGTGCCAGCGGAAGACTAGCGGGAGAGTTCTACGAGCAGTACTTC
>NA|16|TRBV4-1|TRBD2|TRBJ2-7
CASSQVLAGSIYEQYF
TGCGCCAGCAGCCAAGTTCTAGCGGGGTCTATATACGAGCAGTACTTC
>NA|13|TRBV29-1|TRBD2|TRBJ2-1
CSVEGLAGNEQFF
TGCAGCGTTGAAGGACTAGCGGGGAATGAGCAGTTCTTC
>NA|15|TRBV28|TRBD2|TRBJ2-3
CASSPRGRGTDTQYF
TGTGCCAGCAGCCCTCGCGGGAGGGGAACAGATACGCAGTATTTT
>NA|17|TRBV7-9|TRBD2|TRBJ2-5
CASSLNEAGEVQETQYF
TGTGCCAGCAGCTTAAATGAGGCGGGAGAGGTCCAAGAGACCCAGTACTTC
>once|12|TRBV29-1|NA|TRBJ2-2
CSVALHTGELFF
TGCAGCGTTGCCTTACACACCGGGGAGCTGTTTTTT
>NA|19|TRBV9|TRBD1|TRBJ2-3
CASSVAGRTGLPVTDTQYF
TGTGCCAGCAGCGTAGCGGGAAGGACAGGGCTACCTGTCACAGATACGCAGTATTTT
>NA|13|TRBV7-9|NA|TRBJ1-2
CASSHPELVVYTF
TGTGCCAGCAGTCACCCTGAGTTAGTAGTCTACACCTTC
>NA|19|TRBV14|TRBD2|TRBJ2-4
CASSQTSGVGHVAKNIQYF
TGTGCCAGCAGCCAGACTAGCGGGGTAGGACACGTGGCCAAAAACATTCAGTACTTC
>NA|15|TRBV28|NA|TRBJ2-3
CASSPLALNPDTQYF
TGTGCCAGCAGTCCCCTAGCCCTGAACCCAGATACGCAGTATTTT
>NA|13|TRBV10-3|TRBD2|TRBJ2-1
CATTGLAGYEQFF
TGTGCCACCACGGGACTAGCGGGATATGAGCAGTTCTTC
>NA|13|TRBV15|NA|TRBJ2-1
CATSTQPPNEQFF
TGTGCCACCAGCACCCAACCTCCAAATGAGCAGTTCTTC
>NA|12|TRBV9|NA|TRBJ2-1
CASGEPRREQFF
TGTGCCAGCGGGGAGCCCAGGCGTGAGCAGTTCTTC
>once|14|TRBV6-1|TRBD1|TRBJ1-4
CASSERGGDEKLFF
TGTGCCAGCAGTGAACGAGGGGGCGATGAAAAACTGTTTTTT
>NA|17|TRBV7-9|TRBD2|TRBJ2-1
CASSLAGWREGQNEQFF
TGTGCCAGCAGCTTAGCCGGGTGGCGGGAGGGCCAGAATGAGCAGTTCTTC
>NA|14|TRBV19|NA|TRBJ2-7
CASSSYKGTYEQYF
TGTGCCAGTAGTTCTTACAAGGGGACCTACGAGCAGTACTTC